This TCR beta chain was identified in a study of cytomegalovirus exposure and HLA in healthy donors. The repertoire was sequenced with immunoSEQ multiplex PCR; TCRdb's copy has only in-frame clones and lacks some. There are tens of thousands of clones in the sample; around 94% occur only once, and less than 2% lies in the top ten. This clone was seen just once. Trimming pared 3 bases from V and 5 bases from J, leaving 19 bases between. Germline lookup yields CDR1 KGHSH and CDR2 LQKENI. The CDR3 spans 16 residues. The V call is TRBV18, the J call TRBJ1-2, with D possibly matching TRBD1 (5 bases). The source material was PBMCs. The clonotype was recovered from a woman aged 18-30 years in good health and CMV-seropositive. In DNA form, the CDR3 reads TGTGCCAGCTCACCCTTCGAAGGAGGGGTGGGGTATGGCTACACCTTC. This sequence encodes CASSPFEGGVGYGYTF.